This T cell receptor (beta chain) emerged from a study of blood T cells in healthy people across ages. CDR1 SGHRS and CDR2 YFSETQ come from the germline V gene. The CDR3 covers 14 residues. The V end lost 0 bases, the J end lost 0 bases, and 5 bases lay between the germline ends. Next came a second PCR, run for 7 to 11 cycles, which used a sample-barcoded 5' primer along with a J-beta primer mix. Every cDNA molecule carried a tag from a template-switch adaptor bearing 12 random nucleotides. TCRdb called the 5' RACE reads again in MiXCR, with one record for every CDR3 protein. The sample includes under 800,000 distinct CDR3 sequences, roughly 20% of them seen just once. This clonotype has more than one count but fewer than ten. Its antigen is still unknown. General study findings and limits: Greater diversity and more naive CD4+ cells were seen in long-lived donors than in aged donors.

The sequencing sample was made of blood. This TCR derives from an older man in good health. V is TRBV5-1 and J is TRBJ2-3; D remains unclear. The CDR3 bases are TGCGCCAGCAGCTTGGCTCGCAGCACAGATACGCAGTATTTT. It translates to CASSLARSTDTQYF.